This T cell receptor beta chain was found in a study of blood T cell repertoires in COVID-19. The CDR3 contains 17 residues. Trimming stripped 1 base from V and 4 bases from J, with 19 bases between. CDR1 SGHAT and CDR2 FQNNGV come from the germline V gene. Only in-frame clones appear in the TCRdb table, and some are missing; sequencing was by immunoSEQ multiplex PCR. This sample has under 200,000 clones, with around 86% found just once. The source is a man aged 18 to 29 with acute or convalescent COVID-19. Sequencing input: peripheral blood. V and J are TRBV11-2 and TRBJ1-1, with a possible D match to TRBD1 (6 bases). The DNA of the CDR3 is TGTGCCAGCAGCTTAGGAGGAAGGGGCAGGGGCCCCACTGAAGCTTTCTTT. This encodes CASSLGGRGRGPTEAFF.